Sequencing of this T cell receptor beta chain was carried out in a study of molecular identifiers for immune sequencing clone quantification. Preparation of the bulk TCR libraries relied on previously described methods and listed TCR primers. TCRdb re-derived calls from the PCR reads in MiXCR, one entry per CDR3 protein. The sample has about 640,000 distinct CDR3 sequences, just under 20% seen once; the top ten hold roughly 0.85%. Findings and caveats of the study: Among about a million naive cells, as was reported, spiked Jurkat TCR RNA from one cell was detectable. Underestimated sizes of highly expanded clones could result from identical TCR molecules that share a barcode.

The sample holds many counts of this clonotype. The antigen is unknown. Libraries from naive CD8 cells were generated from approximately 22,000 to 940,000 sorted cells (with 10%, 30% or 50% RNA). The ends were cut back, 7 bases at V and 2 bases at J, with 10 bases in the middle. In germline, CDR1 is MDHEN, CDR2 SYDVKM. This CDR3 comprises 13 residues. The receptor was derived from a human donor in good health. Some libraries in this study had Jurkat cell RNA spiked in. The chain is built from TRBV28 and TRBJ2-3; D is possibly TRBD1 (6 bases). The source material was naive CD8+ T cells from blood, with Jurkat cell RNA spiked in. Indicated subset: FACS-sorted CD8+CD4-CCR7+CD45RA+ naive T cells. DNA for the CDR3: TGTGCCAGCAACCAGGGGTACACAGATACGCAGTATTTT. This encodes CASNQGYTDTQYF.